This T cell receptor (beta chain) is from a study of OX40 agonist ivuxolimab in advanced cancers. The protocol was immunoSEQ multiplex PCR, while the TCRdb copy is restricted to in-frame clones and leaves out a portion. The sample holds 75,000 to 90,000 clones, about 90% seen once. For this clone: Its target is unknown.

Study-wide points: Clonal expansion from baseline to week 6 occurred in both CD4+ and CD8+ T cells. CD8+ T cells were the subset that, on average, had more expanded clones than CD4+.

With 4 bases removed from V and 0 bases from J, the gap between germline ends came to 13 bases. Germline lookup yields CDR1 GTSNPN and CDR2 SVGIG (reference sequence). The CDR3 spans 16 residues. The J gene is TRBJ2-6, the V gene TRBV30; D not resolved. The source was CD4+ or CD8+ T cells sorted from blood, collected in a trial of the OX40 agonist ivuxolimab. The sequence derives from an adult with an advanced solid tumor such as melanoma, head and neck, liver or kidney cancer. CDR3 residues: CAWIRQSHSGANVLTF. CDR3 nucleotides: TGTGCCTGGATTCGGCAGTCCCACTCTGGGGCCAACGTCCTGACTTTC.